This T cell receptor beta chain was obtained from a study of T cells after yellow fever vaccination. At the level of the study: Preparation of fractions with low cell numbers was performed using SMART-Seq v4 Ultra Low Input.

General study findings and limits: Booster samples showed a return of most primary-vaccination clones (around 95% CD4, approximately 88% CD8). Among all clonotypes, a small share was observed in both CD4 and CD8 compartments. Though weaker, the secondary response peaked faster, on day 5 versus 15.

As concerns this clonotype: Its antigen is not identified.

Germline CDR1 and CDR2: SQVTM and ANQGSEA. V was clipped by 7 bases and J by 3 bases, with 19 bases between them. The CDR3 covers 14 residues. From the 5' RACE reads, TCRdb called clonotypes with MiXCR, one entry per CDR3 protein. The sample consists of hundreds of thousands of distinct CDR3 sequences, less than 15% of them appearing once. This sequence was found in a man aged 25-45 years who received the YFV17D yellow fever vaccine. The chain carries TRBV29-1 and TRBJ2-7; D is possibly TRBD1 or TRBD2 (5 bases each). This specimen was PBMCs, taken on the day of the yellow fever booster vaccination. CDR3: CSASPPGTRYEQYF. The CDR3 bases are TGCAGCGCCTCCCCTCCGGGGACGCGCTACGAGCAGTACTTC.